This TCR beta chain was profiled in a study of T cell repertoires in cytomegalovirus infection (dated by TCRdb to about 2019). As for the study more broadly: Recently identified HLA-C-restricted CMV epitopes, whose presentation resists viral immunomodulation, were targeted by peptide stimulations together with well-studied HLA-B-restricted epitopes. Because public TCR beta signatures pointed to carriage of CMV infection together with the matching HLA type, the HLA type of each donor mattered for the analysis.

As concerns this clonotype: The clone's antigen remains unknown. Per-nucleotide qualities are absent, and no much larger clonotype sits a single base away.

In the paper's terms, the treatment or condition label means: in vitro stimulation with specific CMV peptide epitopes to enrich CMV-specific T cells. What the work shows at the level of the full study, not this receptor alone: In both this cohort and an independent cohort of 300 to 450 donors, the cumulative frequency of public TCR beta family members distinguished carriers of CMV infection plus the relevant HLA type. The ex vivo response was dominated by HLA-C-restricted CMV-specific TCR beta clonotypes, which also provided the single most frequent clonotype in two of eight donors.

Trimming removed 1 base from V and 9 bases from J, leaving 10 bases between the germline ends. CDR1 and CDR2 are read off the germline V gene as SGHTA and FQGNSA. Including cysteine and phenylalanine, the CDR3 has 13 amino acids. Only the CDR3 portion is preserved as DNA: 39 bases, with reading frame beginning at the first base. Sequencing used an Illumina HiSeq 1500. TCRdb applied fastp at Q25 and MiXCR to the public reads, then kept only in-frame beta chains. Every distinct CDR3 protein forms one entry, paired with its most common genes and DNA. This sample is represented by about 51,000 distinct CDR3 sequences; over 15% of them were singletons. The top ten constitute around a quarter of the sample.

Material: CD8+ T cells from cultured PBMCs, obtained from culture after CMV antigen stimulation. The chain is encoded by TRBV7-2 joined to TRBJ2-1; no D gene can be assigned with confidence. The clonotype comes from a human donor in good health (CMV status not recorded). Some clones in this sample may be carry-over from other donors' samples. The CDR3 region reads CASSLGLGSEQFF. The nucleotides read TGTGCCAGCAGCTTAGGTCTGGGCAGTGAGCAGTTCTTC.